This T cell receptor beta chain was recorded in a study of identical twins. Regarding the study as a whole: Among beta out-of-frame sequences, excess sharing between twins appeared weaker.

A remark on this clonotype: What it binds is unknown.

Template switching supplied a universal primer site; unique molecular identifiers were carried on the cDNA. TCRdb re-called the 5' RACE reads with MiXCR, one entry per CDR3 protein. Among roughly 770,000 distinct CDR3 sequences, 15% to 20% were seen once, and the ten largest hold around 13%. This CDR3 is built from 13 residues. Trimming removed 6 bases from V and 1 base from J, with 11 bases in between. Germline assignment: CDR1 SQVTM and CDR2 ANQGSEA. These same records also appear under a second study, on T cells expressing NK-cell markers.

Sequencing input: PBMCs. The TCR comes from a woman under 30 in good health. The chain carries TRBV29-1 and TRBJ2-3; D gene uncertain. In DNA, the CDR3 is TGCAGCGTCCGGAGCCGGGGCACAGATACGCAGTATTTT. Translated: CSVRSRGTDTQYF.